This TCR beta chain comes out of a study of blood T cell repertoires in COVID-19. Study at large: PBMCs, B-cell-depleted T cells, or T cells were the source of the cDNA or gDNA that made up the material.

Study processing details: By means of reference gene primer amplification, nucleated cell counts were estimated. Measured with immunoSEQ multiplex PCR; TCRdb has only the in-frame clones, and not every one. V, J and clone size derive from that table, while D and trimming were established from the DNA sequence. Found here are 330,000 or so clones, more than 70% of them singletons; the top ten hold over 0.9%. Losses at the gene ends were 6 bases for V and 3 bases for J; bases not matched to a gene: 5. Per the germline V gene, CDR1 is LNHDA and CDR2 is SQIVND (reference sequence). The CDR3 extends over 15 amino acids. Allocation to cohorts depended on clinical history reported by the participants. People in the exposed group encountered a COVID-19 case within 2 weeks before entering the study.

The source of this sequence is a woman in her twenties or thirties who had been exposed to COVID-19. The sequenced sample consisted of PBMCs or T cells enriched from blood (not recorded which). V gene TRBV19 combines with J gene TRBJ2-3, with TRBD1 matching over 11 bases. The CDR3 sequence is CASSSDRGRTDTQYF. CDR3 nucleotides: TGTGCCAGTAGCTCGGACAGGGGGCGGACAGATACGCAGTATTTT.